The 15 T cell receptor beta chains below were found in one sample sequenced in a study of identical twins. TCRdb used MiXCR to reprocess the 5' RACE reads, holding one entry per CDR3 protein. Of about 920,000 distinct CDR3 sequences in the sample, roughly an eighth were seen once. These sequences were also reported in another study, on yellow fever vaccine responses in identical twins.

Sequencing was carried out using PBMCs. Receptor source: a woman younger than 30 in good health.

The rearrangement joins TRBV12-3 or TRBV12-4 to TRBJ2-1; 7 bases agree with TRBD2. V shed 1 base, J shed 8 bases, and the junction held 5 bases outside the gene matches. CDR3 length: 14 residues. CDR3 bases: TGTGCCAGCAGTTTAGGGTCAGGGAGGGATGAGCAGTTCTTC. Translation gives CASSLGSGRDEQFF.

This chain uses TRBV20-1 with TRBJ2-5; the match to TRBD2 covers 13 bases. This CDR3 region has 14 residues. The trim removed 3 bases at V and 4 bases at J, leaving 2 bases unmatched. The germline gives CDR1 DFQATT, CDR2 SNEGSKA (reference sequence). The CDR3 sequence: CSASTSGRGETQYF. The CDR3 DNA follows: TGCAGTGCTAGCACTAGCGGGAGGGGAGAGACCCAGTACTTC.

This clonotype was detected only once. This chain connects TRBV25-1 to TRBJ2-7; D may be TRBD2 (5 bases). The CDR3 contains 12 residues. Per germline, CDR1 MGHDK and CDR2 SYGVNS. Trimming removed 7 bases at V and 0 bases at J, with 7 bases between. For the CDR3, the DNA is TGTGCCAGCAATCGGGGCTCCTACGAGCAGTACTTC. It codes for CASNRGSYEQYF.

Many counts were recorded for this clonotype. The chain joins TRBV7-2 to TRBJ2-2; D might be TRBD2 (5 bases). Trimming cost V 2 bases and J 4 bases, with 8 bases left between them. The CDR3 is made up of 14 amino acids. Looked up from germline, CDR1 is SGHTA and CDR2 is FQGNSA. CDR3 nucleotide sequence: TGTGCCAGCAGCTTATCCGGGATCACCGGGGAGCTGTTTTTT. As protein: CASSLSGITGELFF.

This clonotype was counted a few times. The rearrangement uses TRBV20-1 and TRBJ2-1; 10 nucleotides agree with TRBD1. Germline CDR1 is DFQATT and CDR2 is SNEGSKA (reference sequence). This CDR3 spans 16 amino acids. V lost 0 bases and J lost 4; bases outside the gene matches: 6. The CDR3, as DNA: TGCAGTGCTAGAGATTTGGAGGGACAGGGGTACAATGAGCAGTTCTTC. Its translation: CSARDLEGQGYNEQFF.

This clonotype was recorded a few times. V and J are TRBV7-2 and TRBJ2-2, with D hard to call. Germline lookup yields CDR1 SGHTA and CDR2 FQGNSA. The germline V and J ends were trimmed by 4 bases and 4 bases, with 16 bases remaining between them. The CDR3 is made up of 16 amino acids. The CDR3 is CASSYYQGRSTGELFF. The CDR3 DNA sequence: TGTGCCAGCAGCTATTACCAAGGACGGTCCACCGGGGAGCTGTTTTTT.

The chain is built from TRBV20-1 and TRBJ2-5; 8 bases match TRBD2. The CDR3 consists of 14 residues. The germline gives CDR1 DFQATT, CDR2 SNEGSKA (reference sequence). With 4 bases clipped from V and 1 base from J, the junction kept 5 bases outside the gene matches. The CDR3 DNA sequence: TGCAGTGCTAAACGGGGGGGCCCCCAAGAGACCCAGTACTTC. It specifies CSAKRGGPQETQYF.

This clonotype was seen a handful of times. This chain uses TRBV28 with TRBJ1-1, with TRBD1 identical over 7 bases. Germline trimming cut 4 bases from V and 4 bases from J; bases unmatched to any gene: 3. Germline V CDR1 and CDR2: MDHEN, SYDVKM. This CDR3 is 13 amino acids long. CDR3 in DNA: TGTGCCAGCAGTTCGGGACAGATCACTGAAGCTTTCTTT. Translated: CASSSGQITEAFF. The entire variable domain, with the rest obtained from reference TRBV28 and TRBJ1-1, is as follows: DVKVTQSSRYLVKRTGEKVFLECVQDMDHENMFWYRQDPGLGLRLIYFSYDVKMKEKGDIPEGYSVSREKKERFSLILESASTNQTSMYLCASSSGQITEAFFGQGTRLTVV.

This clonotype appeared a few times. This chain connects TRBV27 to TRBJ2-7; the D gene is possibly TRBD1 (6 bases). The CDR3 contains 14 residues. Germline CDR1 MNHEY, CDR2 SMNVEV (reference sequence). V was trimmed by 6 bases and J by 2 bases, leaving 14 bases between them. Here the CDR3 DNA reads TGTGCCAGCAGAGGCAGGGGATCCACCTACGAGCAGTACTTC. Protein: CASRGRGSTYEQYF.

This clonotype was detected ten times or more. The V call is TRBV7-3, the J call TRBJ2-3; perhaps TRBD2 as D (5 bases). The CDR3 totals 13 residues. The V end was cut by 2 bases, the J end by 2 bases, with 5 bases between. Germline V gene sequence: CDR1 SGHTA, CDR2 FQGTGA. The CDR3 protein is CASSLDYTDTQYF. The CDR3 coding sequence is TGTGCCAGCAGCTTAGACTACACAGATACGCAGTATTTT.

This CDR3 reads CSAYGVISGSTDTQYF. In nucleotides, the CDR3 is TGCAGTGCTTACGGGGTGATTAGCGGGAGCACAGATACGCAGTATTTT. J is TRBJ2-3 and V is TRBV20-1, with 7 bases that match TRBD2. The germline CDR1 and CDR2 sequences are DFQATT and SNEGSKA (reference sequence). There are 16 residues in the CDR3. V dropped 5 bases and J dropped 0; count of bases not matched to a gene: 11.

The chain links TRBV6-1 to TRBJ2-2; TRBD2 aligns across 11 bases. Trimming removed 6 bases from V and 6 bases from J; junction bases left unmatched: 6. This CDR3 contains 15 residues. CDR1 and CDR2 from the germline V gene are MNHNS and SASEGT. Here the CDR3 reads CASRPGTSGAGELFF. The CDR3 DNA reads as TGTGCCAGCAGACCCGGGACTAGCGGCGCCGGGGAGCTGTTTTTT.

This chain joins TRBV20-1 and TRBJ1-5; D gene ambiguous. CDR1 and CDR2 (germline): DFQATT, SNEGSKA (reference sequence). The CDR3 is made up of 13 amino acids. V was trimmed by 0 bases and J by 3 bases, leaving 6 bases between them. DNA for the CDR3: TGCAGTGCTAGAGATCGGTTCAATCAGCCCCAGCATTTT. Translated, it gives CSARDRFNQPQHF.

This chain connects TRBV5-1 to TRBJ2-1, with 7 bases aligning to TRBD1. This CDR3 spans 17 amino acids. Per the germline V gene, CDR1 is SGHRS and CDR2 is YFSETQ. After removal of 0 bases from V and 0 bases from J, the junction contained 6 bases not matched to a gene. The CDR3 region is CASSLGWAGGSYNEQFF. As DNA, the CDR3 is TGCGCCAGCAGCTTGGGGTGGGCAGGGGGCTCCTACAATGAGCAGTTCTTC.

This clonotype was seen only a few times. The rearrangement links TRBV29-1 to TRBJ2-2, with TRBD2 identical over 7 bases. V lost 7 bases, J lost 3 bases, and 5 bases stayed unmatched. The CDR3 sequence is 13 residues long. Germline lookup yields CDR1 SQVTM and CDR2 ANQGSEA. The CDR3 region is CSAIAGHTGELFF. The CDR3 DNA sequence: TGCAGCGCTATAGCGGGCCACACCGGGGAGCTGTTTTTT.